A single sample is the source of the 27 T cell receptor beta chains below, sequenced in a study of T cell repertoires in cytomegalovirus infection. A single record per CDR3 protein comes from TCRdb applying MiXCR to the reads. Of 150,000 to 200,000 distinct CDR3 sequences in the sample, approximately 15% were seen once. The specimen sequenced was PBMCs. All receptors come from a human donor in good health (CMV status not recorded). Some clones in this sample may be carry-over from other donors' samples.

V is TRBV27 and J is TRBJ2-1; perhaps D is TRBD1 or TRBD2 (6 bases each). Germline lookup yields CDR1 MNHEY and CDR2 SMNVEV (reference sequence). There are 16 residues in the CDR3. Trimming removed 0 bases from V and 2 bases from J, with 11 bases in between. CDR3 protein: CASSLSNREAYNEQFF. In nucleotides, the CDR3 is TGTGCCAGCAGTTTATCGAACAGGGAGGCCTACAATGAGCAGTTCTTC.

This clonotype was seen a handful of times. The chain employs TRBV29-1 and TRBJ2-3; unclear D gene. Trimming took off 5 bases at V and 2 bases at J, with 5 bases between the two ends. This CDR3 spans 11 amino acids. Per the germline V gene, CDR1 is SQVTM and CDR2 is ANQGSEA. The CDR3: CSVKDTDTQYF. The CDR3 nucleotides read TGCAGCGTTAAGGACACAGATACGCAGTATTTT.

This chain joins TRBV30 and TRBJ1-1; no clear D gene. Trimming took off 5 bases at V and 4 bases at J, with 14 bases between the two ends. This CDR3 comprises 13 residues. Germline V gene lookup returns CDR1 GTSNPN and CDR2 SVGIG (reference sequence). The CDR3 coding sequence is TGTGCCTGGGAGGCACAGTCGGGCACTGAAGCTTTCTTT. Residues: CAWEAQSGTEAFF.

This clonotype was counted ten times or more. The rearrangement joins TRBV11-1 to TRBJ2-2; TRBD1 might be the D (6 bases). Germline V lookup: CDR1 SGHAT, CDR2 FQDESV (reference sequence). Between the trimmed V and J ends, which lost 2 bases and 4 bases, there was a span of 11 bases. The length of the CDR3 is 15 residues. CDR3: CASSLSQGSTGELFF. CDR3 nucleotide sequence: TGTGCCAGCAGCTTATCTCAGGGGAGCACCGGGGAGCTGTTTTTT.

In this sample, this clonotype turned up many times. V gene TRBV7-3 combines with J gene TRBJ2-1, with 9 nucleotides matching TRBD2. Germline V gene data show CDR1 as SGHTA and CDR2 as FQGTGA. Trimming at V came to 5 bases and at J to 6 bases, leaving 11 bases not matched to a gene. There are 16 residues in the CDR3. CDR3 DNA sequence: TGTGCCAGCAGCCCCCAGTCGGGACTAGCCGGCAATGAGCAGTTCTTC. Its translation is CASSPQSGLAGNEQFF.

This clonotype was found many times. The chain is built from TRBV7-2 and TRBJ1-1; D uncertain. Germline V gene sequence: CDR1 SGHTA, CDR2 FQGNSA. The CDR3 runs to 14 residues. V was shortened by 5 bases and J by 6 bases, with 16 bases between the two germline ends. The CDR3 DNA is TGTGCCAGCAGCCCCCGACCCAATAACGCTGAAGCTTTCTTT. Residues: CASSPRPNNAEAFF.

The rearrangement joins TRBV29-1 to TRBJ1-2; weak D call: TRBD1 (6 bases). CDR3 size: 15 residues. Germline-derived CDR1 and CDR2 are SQVTM and ANQGSEA. Trimming shortened V by 0 bases and J by 2 bases, and 13 bases separated the two germline ends. This CDR3 is CSVEDPSGTNYGYTF. Written as DNA, the CDR3 is TGCAGCGTTGAAGATCCCTCCGGGACAAACTATGGCTACACCTTC.

The sample holds many counts of this clonotype. The rearrangement uses TRBV28 and TRBJ2-3; D remains unclear. CDR3 length: 13 amino acids. V dropped 4 bases and J dropped 5 bases, with 10 bases sitting between them. The V gene's germline CDR1 is MDHEN and CDR2 SYDVKM. CDR3 DNA sequence: TGTGCCAGCAGTTCCAGACTTAAAGATACGCAGTATTTT. Translating gives CASSSRLKDTQYF.

The chain links TRBV20-1 to TRBJ1-2; D not resolved. V lost 0 bases, J lost 1 base, and 12 bases lay in between. Per the germline V gene, CDR1 is DFQATT and CDR2 is SNEGSKA (reference sequence). This CDR3 is 15 amino acids long. The DNA of the CDR3 is TGCAGTGCTAGAGATCTGGACGGAAATAACTATGGCTACACCTTC. It encodes CSARDLDGNNYGYTF.

CDR3 in amino acids: CASSFLGQMNTEAFF. CDR3 nucleotides: TGTGCCAGCAGTTTTCTGGGACAGATGAACACTGAAGCTTTCTTT. The chain employs TRBV6-6 and TRBJ1-1; 7 bases are a match to TRBD1. Per germline, CDR1 MNHNY and CDR2 SVGAGI (reference sequence). The ends lost 4 bases at V and 0 bases at J; junction bases unmatched: 5. The CDR3 sequence is 15 residues long.

The chain employs TRBV6-5 and TRBJ2-5; 7 nucleotides agree with TRBD1. CDR1 and CDR2 (germline): MNHEY, SVGAGI. V gave up 6 bases and J gave up 4 bases; unmatched junction bases: 8. This CDR3 comprises 14 residues. In DNA form, the CDR3 reads TGTGCCAGCAGAAGGGACAGTCTGGCAGAGACCCAGTACTTC. Encoded protein: CASRRDSLAETQYF.

This clonotype was picked up a small number of times. The chain uses TRBV28 and TRBJ1-2, with D possibly matching TRBD1 (5 bases). The germline V gene encodes CDR1 MDHEN and CDR2 SYDVKM. With 2 bases removed from V and 4 bases from J, the gap between germline ends came to 5 bases. The CDR3 runs 12 residues. CDR3: CASSLGAYGYTF. CDR3 DNA: TGTGCCAGCAGTTTAGGGGCCTATGGCTACACCTTC.

This clonotype was seen ten or more times. V is TRBV6-1 and J is TRBJ2-7; D might be TRBD2 (5 bases). From germline, CDR1 is MNHNS and CDR2 SASEGT. This CDR3 is 11 amino acids long. Between the trimmed V and J ends, which lost 8 bases and 3 bases, there was a span of 8 bases. CDR3 nucleotides: TGTGCCAGCCCCGAGGGCTACGAGCAGTACTTC. Its translation: CASPEGYEQYF.

The sample holds many counts of this clonotype. V gene TRBV10-3 combines with J gene TRBJ2-1; D may correspond to TRBD1 or TRBD2 (7 bases each). Trimming left V 4 bases short and J 8 bases short, with 12 bases between. The germline CDR1 and CDR2 sequences are ENHRY and SYGVKD. This CDR3 is 13 amino acids long. CDR3 nucleotides: TGTGCCATCAGTGGCCAGGGGGGGGATGAGCAGTTCTTC. This sequence encodes CAISGQGGDEQFF.

This clonotype came up many times. This chain uses TRBV7-9 with TRBJ1-1, with no clear D. The CDR3 has 13 amino acids. The V and J ends lost 1 base and 6 bases respectively, with 9 bases between them. In germline, CDR1 is SEHNR, CDR2 FQNEAQ (reference sequence). The CDR3 DNA reads TGTGCCAGCAGCTTAGACGGGGTCGCTGAAGCTTTCTTT. Translation: CASSLDGVAEAFF.

The sample holds a few counts of this clonotype. The chain joins TRBV5-6 to TRBJ2-5, with a weak D call TRBD1 (6 bases). Germline CDR1 is SGHDT and CDR2 is YYEEEE. V was clipped by 2 bases and J by 2 bases, with 10 bases between them. The CDR3 consists of 14 residues. The CDR3 DNA sequence: TGTGCCAGCAGCTTCACAGGGCGGCAAGAGACCCAGTACTTC. This codes for CASSFTGRQETQYF.

This clonotype was recorded at least ten times. This chain joins TRBV7-3 and TRBJ1-1; D is unresolved. Germline CDR1 SGHTA, CDR2 FQGTGA. The CDR3 spans 15 residues. Trimming removed 4 bases at V and 0 bases at J, with 12 bases between. The CDR3 DNA reads as TGTGCCAGCAGCTCGGACGGTAGAATGAACACTGAAGCTTTCTTT. Its translation is CASSSDGRMNTEAFF.

In regard to this clonotype: A much more abundant neighbour one base away suggests this may be a read error. The chain uses TRBV12-3 or TRBV12-4 and TRBJ1-1, with unresolved D. The CDR3 has 14 residues. Trimming removed 4 bases at V and 8 bases at J, with 17 bases between. DNA for the CDR3: TGTGCCAGCAGTTCCTCCCTGGTAGTGCCAGAAGCTTTCTTT. This encodes CASSSSLVVPEAFF.

Concerning this clonotype: This may stem from a read error, because a much larger clone lies one nucleotide away. The chain has TRBV10-3 and TRBJ2-6; no firm D call. This CDR3 comprises 18 residues. Germline V gene data show CDR1 as ENHRY and CDR2 as SYGVKD. Trimming left V 2 bases short and J 2 bases short, with 16 bases between. The DNA of the CDR3 is TGTGCCATCAGTGAGGACACCCCTAAGACACCTGGGGCCAACGTCCTGACTTTC. Protein: CAISEDTPKTPGANVLTF.

This clonotype was seen a handful of times. The chain has TRBV7-6 and TRBJ1-2; 7 nucleotides match TRBD1. The CDR3 length is 14 residues. The germline V gene has CDR1 SGHVS and CDR2 FNYEAQ. The V and J ends lost 5 bases and 7 bases, in that order; junction bases with no gene match: 10. Written as DNA, the CDR3 is TGTGCCAGCAGCGGGCTACAGGGGACTATTGGCTACACCTTC. Protein: CASSGLQGTIGYTF. Complete variable domain (other parts from reference TRBV7-6 and TRBJ1-2): GAGVSQSPRYKVTKRGQDVALRCDPISGHVSLYWYRQALGQGPEFLTYFNYEAQQDKSGLPNDRFSAERPEGSISTLTIQRTEQRDSAMYRCASSGLQGTIGYTFGSGTRLTVV.

This clonotype was observed many times. V gene TRBV7-2 combines with J gene TRBJ2-1; D call uncertain. The V and J ends lost 4 bases and 2 bases respectively, with 3 bases between them. The germline gives CDR1 SGHTA, CDR2 FQGNSA. This CDR3 has 12 residues. Written as DNA, the CDR3 is TGTGCCAGCAGCTCGCCCTACAATGAGCAGTTCTTC. It specifies CASSSPYNEQFF.

This chain joins TRBV20-1 and TRBJ1-2; D not resolved. The V end lost 0 bases, the J end lost 8 bases, and 16 bases lay between the germline ends. This CDR3 spans 14 amino acids. Germline CDR1 reads DFQATT; CDR2 reads SNEGSKA (reference sequence). This chain's CDR3 is CSARDQAGGLGYTF. The CDR3 bases are TGCAGTGCTAGAGATCAGGCAGGTGGCTTGGGCTACACCTTC.

This clonotype was counted many times. The chain recombines TRBV7-3 with TRBJ2-2; D call uncertain. The germline V gene has CDR1 SGHTA and CDR2 FQGTGA. Trimming removed 6 bases from V and 4 bases from J, with 12 bases in between. CDR3 length equals 14 residues. The CDR3 region is CASRRTFSTGELFF. Here the CDR3 DNA reads TGTGCCAGCAGGAGGACGTTCTCCACCGGGGAGCTGTTTTTT. The variable domain in full, with the rest retrieved from reference TRBV7-3 and TRBJ2-2, is GAGVSQTPSNKVTEKGKYVELRCDPISGHTALYWYRQSLGQGPEFLIYFQGTGAADDSGLPNDRFFAVRPEGSVSTLKIQRTERGDSAVYLCASRRTFSTGELFFGEGSRLTVL.

This clonotype appeared many times. The genes are TRBV7-2 and TRBJ2-1, with D perhaps TRBD2 (5 bases). V gave up 5 bases and J gave up 9 bases, with 20 bases separating them. There are 15 residues in the CDR3. Germline loops: CDR1 SGHTA, CDR2 FQGNSA. The DNA of the CDR3 is TGTGCCAGCAGCCCCCATGGGCGGAGCGAGGGTGAGCAGTTCTTC. Its translation is CASSPHGRSEGEQFF.

This clonotype was found many times. The V call is TRBV7-3, the J call TRBJ1-6, with D maybe TRBD1 (5 bases). Trimming left V 6 bases short and J 10 bases short, with 10 bases between. The CDR3 has 12 amino acids. Germline values: CDR1 SGHTA, CDR2 FQGTGA. The CDR3 region has the DNA TGTGCCAGCAGTTTCAGGGTCTCACCCCTCCACTTT. This gives the protein CASSFRVSPLHF.

This clonotype occurred a few times. The chain couples TRBV29-1 to TRBJ1-1; D unresolved. This CDR3 has 12 residues. Trimming stripped 6 bases from V and 6 bases from J, with 14 bases between. The germline CDR1 and CDR2 sequences are SQVTM and ANQGSEA. CDR3 DNA: TGCAGCGTCCGAGGGCCAGGCCCTGAAGCTTTCTTT. Amino acid sequence: CSVRGPGPEAFF.

This rearrangement joins TRBV7-9 to TRBJ1-6, with D perhaps TRBD1 (6 bases). V was trimmed by 2 bases and J by 10 bases, leaving 21 bases between them. The CDR3 covers 17 residues. The germline gives CDR1 SEHNR, CDR2 FQNEAQ (reference sequence). The CDR3 region is CASSLYPRGGPRSPLHF. As DNA, the CDR3 is TGTGCCAGCAGCTTATACCCTAGGGGGGGCCCTAGGTCACCCCTCCACTTT.